The 20 T cell receptor beta chains listed next were all sequenced from one sample in a study of OX40 agonist ivuxolimab in advanced cancers. TCRdb's table, derived via immunoSEQ multiplex PCR, lists solely in-frame clones and lacks some. Here the sample spans under 80,000 clones, roughly 84% being singletons. Specimen: CD4+ or CD8+ T cells sorted from blood, collected in a trial of the OX40 agonist ivuxolimab. These receptors all stem from an adult with an advanced solid tumor such as melanoma, head and neck, liver or kidney cancer.

V is TRBV7-8 and J is TRBJ1-5; D is unclear. The CDR3 covers 15 residues. The V gene's germline CDR1 is SGHVS and CDR2 FQNEAQ. V was cut by 2 bases and J by 4 bases, with 12 bases left in between. The CDR3, as DNA: TGTGCCAGCAGCTTAATCGGAGGGCGAAATCAGCCCCAGCATTTT. Its protein product is CASSLIGGRNQPQHF.

The chain has TRBV6-6 and TRBJ1-3; maybe TRBD1 (5 bases). Germline V gene data show CDR1 as MNHNY and CDR2 as SVGAGI (reference sequence). This CDR3 has 14 amino acids. The germline V and J ends were trimmed by 2 bases and 2 bases, with 7 bases remaining between them. CDR3 loop: CASSYGGTGNTIYF. CDR3 bases: TGTGCCAGCAGTTACGGGGGAACTGGAAACACCATATATTTT.

V is TRBV9 and J is TRBJ2-7, with TRBD2 as a possible D gene (5 bases). The CDR3 is made up of 14 amino acids. Germline V gives CDR1 SGDLS, CDR2 YYNGEE. V was pared by 6 bases and J by 7 bases, with 20 bases between. The CDR3 DNA is TGTGCCAGCACGAAAGGTCCCGGGGTTCGGGAGCAGTACTTC. It yields the protein CASTKGPGVREQYF.

The V gene is TRBV2, the J gene TRBJ1-1; D is undetermined. The V and J ends lost 3 bases and 5 bases respectively, with 19 bases between them. Germline V lookup: CDR1 SNHLY, CDR2 FYNNEI. There are 16 residues in the CDR3. The CDR3 here is CASSEKPTLHVTEAFF. CDR3 DNA sequence: TGTGCCAGCAGTGAGAAGCCGACTCTACATGTAACTGAAGCTTTCTTT. The entire variable domain, with the rest obtained from reference TRBV2 and TRBJ1-1, is as follows: EPEVTQTPSHQVTQMGQEVILRCVPISNHLYFYWYRQILGQKVEFLVSFYNNEISEKSEIFDDQFSVERPDGSNFTLKIRSTKLEDSAMYFCASSEKPTLHVTEAFFGQGTRLTVV.

The chain carries TRBV5-1 and TRBJ2-3, with 10 bases matching TRBD2. The CDR3 extends over 16 amino acids. Germline trimming cut 5 bases from V and 0 bases from J; bases unmatched to any gene: 6. Germline V CDR1 and CDR2: SGHRS, YFSETQ. The CDR3 protein is CASSPGLAVSTDTQYF. CDR3 DNA sequence: TGCGCCAGCAGTCCCGGACTAGCGGTCAGCACAGATACGCAGTATTTT.

This sequence joins TRBV6-5 and TRBJ1-5; TRBD1 is a possible D gene (5 bases). V lost 6 bases, J lost 4 bases, and 10 bases lay in between. This CDR3 spans 13 amino acids. Germline V gives CDR1 MNHEY, CDR2 SVGAGI. CDR3 nucleotides: TGTGCCAGCAGCCTTTACAGGAATCAGCCCCAGCATTTT. This encodes CASSLYRNQPQHF.

This clone was counted a single time. The chain couples TRBV5-6 to TRBJ2-3; 10 positions agree with TRBD2. V trimming: 4 bases; J trimming: 1 base; junction bases outside the gene matches: 3. This CDR3 has 15 residues. CDR1 and CDR2 (germline): SGHDT, YYEEEE. The CDR3: CASSRTSGGTDTQYF. The CDR3 DNA reads as TGTGCCAGCAGCCGCACTAGCGGGGGCACAGATACGCAGTATTTT.

The rearrangement uses TRBV6-1 and TRBJ2-7; D is perhaps TRBD1 (5 bases). Trimming pared 3 bases from V and 3 bases from J, leaving 9 bases between. The CDR3 spans 13 residues. Germline V gene data show CDR1 as MNHNS and CDR2 as SASEGT. The CDR3 bases are TGTGCCAGCAGTGAGGGGCAGTACTACGAGCAGTACTTC. Translated: CASSEGQYYEQYF.

This rearrangement joins TRBV21-1 to TRBJ1-3; TRBD1 is the table's D call, not checked against the DNA. TRBV21-1 is assigned pseudogene status. The CDR3 is 16 amino acids. The CDR3 nucleotides are TGTGCCAGCAGCCCAAGCGGGACAGGGGAGCAAAACACCATATATTTT. This sequence encodes CASSPSGTGEQNTIYF.

This clone came up once. The junction differs from germline at one of its ends, possibly a read error. The V gene is TRBV15, the J gene TRBJ1-6; 10 nucleotides agree with TRBD1. CDR1 is LNHNV and CDR2 is YYDKDF in the germline V gene (reference sequence). The CDR3 loop spans 15 amino acids. The CDR3 loop is CTTSHDRGHNSPLHF. CDR3 sequence (DNA): TGTACCACCAGCCACGACAGGGGGCACAATTCACCCCTCCACTTT. Together with reference TRBV15 and TRBJ1-6, the CDR3 gives the full variable domain: DAMVIQNPRYQVTQFGKPVTLSCSQTLNHNVMYWYQQKSSQAPKLLFHYYDKDFNNEADTPDNFQSRRPNTSFCFLDIRSPGLGDTAMYLCTTSHDRGHNSPLHFGNGTRLTVT.

In nucleotides, the CDR3 is TGTGCCAGCACGGCGTTGGGGGGCCATGAGTTCTTC. Translated: CASTALGGHEFF. This sequence joins TRBV27 and TRBJ2-1, with D perhaps assigned TRBD1 or TRBD2 (6 bases each). The germline gives CDR1 MNHEY, CDR2 SMNVEV (reference sequence). The germline V and J ends were trimmed by 7 bases and 14 bases, with 18 bases remaining between them. CDR3 length equals 12 residues.

The chain carries TRBV19 and TRBJ1-1; D gene unclear. The germline V gene encodes CDR1 LNHDA and CDR2 SQIVND (reference sequence). With 9 bases removed from V and 5 bases from J, the gap between germline ends came to 10 bases. The CDR3 runs 11 residues. The CDR3 protein is CASGVWTEAFF. In nucleotides, the CDR3 is TGTGCCAGCGGGGTTTGGACTGAAGCTTTCTTT.

The rearrangement links TRBV14 to TRBJ2-3, with D perhaps matching TRBD1 or TRBD2 (6 bases each). The CDR3 consists of 13 residues. The germline V gene encodes CDR1 SGHDN and CDR2 FVKESK. Between the trimmed V and J ends, which lost 5 bases and 4 bases, there was a span of 10 bases. CDR3 amino acids: CASSVRGADTQYF. The CDR3 region has the DNA TGTGCCAGCAGCGTAAGGGGGGCAGATACGCAGTATTTT.

The chain recombines TRBV2 with TRBJ2-7; D possibly corresponds to TRBD1 (7 bases). The CDR3 runs 15 residues. V was trimmed by 6 bases and J by 0 bases, leaving 15 bases between them. Per the germline V gene, CDR1 is SNHLY and CDR2 is FYNNEI. CDR3 sequence reads: CASSPRGESSYEQYF. CDR3 nucleotides: TGTGCCAGCAGCCCCAGGGGGGAATCCTCCTACGAGCAGTACTTC.

This clone has just a few counts. The chain has TRBV19 and TRBJ2-2, with 11 bases lining up with TRBD1. This CDR3 spans 15 amino acids. J was trimmed by 4 bases and V by 4 bases; bases with no gene match: 2. Germline CDR1 and CDR2: LNHDA and SQIVND (reference sequence). CDR3 loop: CASSRTGGITGELFF. CDR3 bases: TGTGCCAGTAGTAGGACAGGGGGCATCACCGGGGAGCTGTTTTTT. The complete variable domain, with remaining parts taken from reference TRBV19 and TRBJ2-2, reads DGGITQSPKYLFRKEGQNVTLSCEQNLNHDAMYWYRQDPGQGLRLIYYSQIVNDFQKGDIAEGYSVSREKKESFPLTVTSAQKNPTAFYLCASSRTGGITGELFFGEGSRLTVL.

The chain carries TRBV5-4 and TRBJ1-2; D not certain. This CDR3 contains 13 residues. The germline V and J ends were trimmed by 0 bases and 2 bases, with 5 bases remaining between them. Germline loops: CDR1 SGHNT, CDR2 YYREEE (reference sequence). In DNA form, the CDR3 reads TGTGCCAGCAGCTTGGGACGGAACTATGGCTACACCTTC. This sequence encodes CASSLGRNYGYTF.

The chain uses TRBV7-2 and TRBJ2-3, with D possibly being TRBD1 or TRBD2 (5 bases each). Looked up from germline, CDR1 is SGHTA and CDR2 is FQGNSA. This CDR3 has 17 residues. Between the trimmed V and J ends, which lost 4 bases and 2 bases, there was a span of 19 bases. The CDR3 loop reads CASSSHPRGKVTDTQYF. CDR3 coding DNA: TGTGCCAGCAGCTCCCATCCGAGGGGAAAAGTCACAGATACGCAGTATTTT.

The chain is built from TRBV2 and TRBJ2-2, with D possibly being TRBD1 (5 bases). The CDR3 covers 14 residues. From germline, CDR1 is SNHLY and CDR2 FYNNEI. Trimming shortened V by 2 bases and J by 6 bases, and 10 bases separated the two germline ends. In nucleotides, the CDR3 is TGTGCCAGCAGTGAAACGTTAGGGGCCGGGGAGCTGTTTTTT. Protein: CASSETLGAGELFF.

The chain recombines TRBV29-1 with TRBJ2-3; possibly TRBD1 or TRBD2 for D (6 bases each). Looked up from germline, CDR1 is SQVTM and CDR2 is ANQGSEA. The CDR3 is 15 residues long. The ends were cut back, 0 bases at V and 6 bases at J, with 16 bases in the middle. In DNA, the CDR3 is TGCAGCGTTGAAGATATGGGGGGCGCATCGGATACGCAGTATTTT. Translation: CSVEDMGGASDTQYF.

This chain links TRBV11-3 with TRBJ2-6; 7 bases agree with TRBD1. Unmatched junction bases numbered 7, after V lost 5 bases and J lost 0 bases. CDR1 and CDR2 from the germline V gene are SGHNT and YENEEA. The CDR3 loop spans 17 amino acids. Here the CDR3 DNA reads TGTGCCAGCAGCCGACAGGGATCCAGCTCTGGGGCCAACGTCCTGACTTTC. This encodes CASSRQGSSSGANVLTF. Full variable domain (rest looked up from reference TRBV11-3 and TRBJ2-6): EAGVVQSPRYKIIEKKQPVAFWCNPISGHNTLYWYLQNLGQGPELLIRYENEEAVDDSQLPKDRFSAERLKGVDSTLKIQPAELGDSAVYLCASSRQGSSSGANVLTFGAGSRLTVL.